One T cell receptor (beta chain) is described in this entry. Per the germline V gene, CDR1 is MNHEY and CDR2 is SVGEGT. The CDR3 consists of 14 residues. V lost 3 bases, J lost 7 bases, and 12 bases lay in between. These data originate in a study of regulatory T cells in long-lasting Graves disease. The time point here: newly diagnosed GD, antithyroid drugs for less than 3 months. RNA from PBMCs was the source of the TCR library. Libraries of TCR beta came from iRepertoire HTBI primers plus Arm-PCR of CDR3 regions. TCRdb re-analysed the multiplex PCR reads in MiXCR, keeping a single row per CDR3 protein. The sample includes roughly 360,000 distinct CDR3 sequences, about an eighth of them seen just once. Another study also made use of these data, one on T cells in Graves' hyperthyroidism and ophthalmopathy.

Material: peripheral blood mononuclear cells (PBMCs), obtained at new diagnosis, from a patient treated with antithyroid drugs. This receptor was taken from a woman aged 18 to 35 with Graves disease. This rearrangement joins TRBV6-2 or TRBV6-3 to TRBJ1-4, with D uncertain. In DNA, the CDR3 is TGTGCCAGCAGTTATTCCACGGGTCTTGAAAAACTGTTTTTT. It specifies CASSYSTGLEKLFF.